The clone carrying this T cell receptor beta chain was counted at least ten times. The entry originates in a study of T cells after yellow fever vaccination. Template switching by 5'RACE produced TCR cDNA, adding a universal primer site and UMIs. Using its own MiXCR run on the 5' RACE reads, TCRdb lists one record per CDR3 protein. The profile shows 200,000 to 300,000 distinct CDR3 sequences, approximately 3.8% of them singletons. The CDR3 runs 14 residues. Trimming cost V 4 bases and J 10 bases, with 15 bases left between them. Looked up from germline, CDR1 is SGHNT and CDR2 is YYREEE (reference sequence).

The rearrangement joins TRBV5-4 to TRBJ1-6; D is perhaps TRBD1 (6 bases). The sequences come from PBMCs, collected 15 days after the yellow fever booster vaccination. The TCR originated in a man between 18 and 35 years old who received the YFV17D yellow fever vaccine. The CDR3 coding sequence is TGTGCCAGCAGCCTACAGGGTATATGGTCACCCCTCCACTTT. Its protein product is CASSLQGIWSPLHF.